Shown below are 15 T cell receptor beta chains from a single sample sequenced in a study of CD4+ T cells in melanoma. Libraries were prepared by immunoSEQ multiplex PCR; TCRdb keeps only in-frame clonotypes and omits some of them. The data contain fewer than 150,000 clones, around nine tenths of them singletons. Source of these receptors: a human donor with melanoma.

The CDR3 loop reads CASSPTGTGRGNTIYF. Here the CDR3 DNA reads TGTGCCAGCTCGCCTACCGGGACAGGGCGCGGAAACACCATATATTTT. This sequence joins TRBV18 and TRBJ1-3, with 9 bases matching TRBD1. The CDR3 totals 16 residues. Germline CDR1 reads KGHSH; CDR2 reads LQKENI. V lost 6 bases and J lost 4; bases outside the gene matches: 10.

CDR3 in amino acids: CASSRRGGVGNEQFF. CDR3 nucleotides: TGTGCCAGCAGCAGAAGGGGGGGTGTAGGCAATGAGCAGTTCTTC. The chain couples TRBV7-3 to TRBJ2-1, with D perhaps matching TRBD2 (7 bases). The CDR3 spans 15 residues. V was trimmed by 5 bases and J by 6 bases, leaving 17 bases between them. The germline V gene encodes CDR1 SGHTA and CDR2 FQGTGA.

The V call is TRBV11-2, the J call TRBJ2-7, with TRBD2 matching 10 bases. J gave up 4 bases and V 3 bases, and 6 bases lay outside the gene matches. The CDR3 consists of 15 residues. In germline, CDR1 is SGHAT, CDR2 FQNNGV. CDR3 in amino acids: CASSLLPSGGYEQYF. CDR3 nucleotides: TGTGCCAGCAGCTTGTTGCCTAGCGGGGGTTACGAGCAGTACTTC.

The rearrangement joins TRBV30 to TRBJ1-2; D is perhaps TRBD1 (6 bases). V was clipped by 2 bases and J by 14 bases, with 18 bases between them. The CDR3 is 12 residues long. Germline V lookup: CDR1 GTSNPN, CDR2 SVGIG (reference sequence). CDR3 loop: CAWSSPPGVKTF. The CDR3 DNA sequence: TGTGCCTGGAGTTCCCCCCCAGGGGTAAAAACCTTC.

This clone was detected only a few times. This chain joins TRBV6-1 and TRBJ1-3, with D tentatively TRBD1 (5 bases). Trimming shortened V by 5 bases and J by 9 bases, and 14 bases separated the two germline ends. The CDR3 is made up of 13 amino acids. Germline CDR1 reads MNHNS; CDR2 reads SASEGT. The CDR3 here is CASSSGTLSTIYF. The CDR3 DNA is TGTGCCAGCAGTTCTGGGACCCTAAGCACCATATATTTT.

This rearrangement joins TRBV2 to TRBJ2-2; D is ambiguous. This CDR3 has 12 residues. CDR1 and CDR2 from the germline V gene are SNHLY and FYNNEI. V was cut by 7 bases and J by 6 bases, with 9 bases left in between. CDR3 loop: CASKTGAGELFF. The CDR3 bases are TGTGCCAGCAAGACGGGCGCCGGGGAGCTGTTTTTT.

For the CDR3, the DNA is TGTGCCAGCAGCAGGGGAGTATTGGGCGAGCAGTACTTC. Translation: CASSRGVLGEQYF. The rearrangement links TRBV11-1 to TRBJ2-7; D possibly matches TRBD1 or TRBD2 (5 bases each). The germline CDR1 and CDR2 sequences are SGHAT and FQDESV (reference sequence). CDR3 length: 13 residues. Trimming left V 5 bases short and J 6 bases short, with 14 bases between.

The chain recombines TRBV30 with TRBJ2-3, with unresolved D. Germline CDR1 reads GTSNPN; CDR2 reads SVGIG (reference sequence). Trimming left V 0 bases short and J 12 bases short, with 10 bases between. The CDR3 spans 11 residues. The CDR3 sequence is CAWSVSTRQYF. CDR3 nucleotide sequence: TGTGCCTGGAGTGTCTCGACCCGACAGTATTTT.

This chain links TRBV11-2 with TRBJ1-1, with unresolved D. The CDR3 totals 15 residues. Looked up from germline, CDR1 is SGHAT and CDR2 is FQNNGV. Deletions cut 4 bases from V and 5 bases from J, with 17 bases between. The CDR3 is CASSSSRAWATEAFF. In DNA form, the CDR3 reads TGTGCCAGCAGCTCTAGTCGAGCGTGGGCGACTGAAGCTTTCTTT.

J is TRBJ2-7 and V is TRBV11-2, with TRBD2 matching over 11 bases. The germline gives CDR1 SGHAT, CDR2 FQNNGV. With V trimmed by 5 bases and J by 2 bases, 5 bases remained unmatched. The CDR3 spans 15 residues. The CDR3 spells CASSLRSGGAYEQYF. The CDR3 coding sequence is TGTGCCAGCAGCCTTCGTAGCGGGGGGGCCTACGAGCAGTACTTC.

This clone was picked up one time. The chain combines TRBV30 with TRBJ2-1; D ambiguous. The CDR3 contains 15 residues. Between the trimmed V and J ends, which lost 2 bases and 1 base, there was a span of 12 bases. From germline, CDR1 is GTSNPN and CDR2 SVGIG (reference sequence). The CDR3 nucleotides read TGTGCCTGGAGTCTCCCCGGCGGTTCCTACAATGAGCAGTTCTTC. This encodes CAWSLPGGSYNEQFF.

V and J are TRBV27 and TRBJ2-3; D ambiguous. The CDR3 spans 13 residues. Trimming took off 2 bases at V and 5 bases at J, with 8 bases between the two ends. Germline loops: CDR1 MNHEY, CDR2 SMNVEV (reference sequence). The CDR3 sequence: CASSLRSRDTQYF. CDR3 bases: TGTGCCAGCAGTTTACGCTCCAGAGATACGCAGTATTTT.

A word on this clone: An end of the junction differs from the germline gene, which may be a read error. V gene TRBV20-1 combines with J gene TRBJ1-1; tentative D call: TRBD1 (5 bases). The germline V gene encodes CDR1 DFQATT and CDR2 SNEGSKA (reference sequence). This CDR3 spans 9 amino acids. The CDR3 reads CSAAPGTGF. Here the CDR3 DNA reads TGCAGTGCCGCCCCCGGGACGGGGTTT.

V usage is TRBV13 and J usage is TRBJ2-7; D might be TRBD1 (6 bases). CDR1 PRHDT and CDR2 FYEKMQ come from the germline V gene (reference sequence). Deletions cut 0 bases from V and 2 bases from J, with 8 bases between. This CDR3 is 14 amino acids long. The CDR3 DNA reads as TGTGCCAGCAGCTTAGGGCACAGGGCCTACGAGCAGTACTTC. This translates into CASSLGHRAYEQYF.

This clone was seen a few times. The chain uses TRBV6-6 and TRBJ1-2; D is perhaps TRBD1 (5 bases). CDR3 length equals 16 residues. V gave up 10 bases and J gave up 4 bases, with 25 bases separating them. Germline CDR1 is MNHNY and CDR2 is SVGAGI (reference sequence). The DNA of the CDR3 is TGTGCCACCATCCGGCTGTCGGTGGCAGGGTCCTATGGCTACACCTTC. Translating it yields CATIRLSVAGSYGYTF.